The 30 T cell receptor beta chains in this list originate from one sample, sequenced in a study of shared clonotypes between healthy human individuals. The repertoire was sequenced with immunoSEQ multiplex PCR; TCRdb's copy has only in-frame clones and lacks some. This sample has millions of clones, with approximately 90% found just once. Sequencing was carried out using naive CD4+ T cells sorted from blood. Documented subset: CD45RA+ positively selected. These TCRs come from a man in his late teens or twenties in good health.

CDR3 residues: CASIESSYNSPLHF. CDR3 nucleotides: TGTGCCAGCATTGAGAGCTCCTATAATTCACCCCTCCACTTT. The chain employs TRBV2 and TRBJ1-6, with unresolved D. CDR1 is SNHLY and CDR2 is FYNNEI in the germline V gene. V lost 7 bases and J lost 0, with 7 bases in between. The CDR3 is made up of 14 amino acids.

This clone has a single count. The CDR3 DNA reads as TGTGCCAGCAGTGCCGTAACAGGGGGTTCAAAGACCCAGTACTTC. It codes for CASSAVTGGSKTQYF. V and J are TRBV6-1 and TRBJ2-5; 8 bases agree with TRBD1. The V gene's germline CDR1 is MNHNS and CDR2 SASEGT. This CDR3 has 15 residues. Trimming cost V 4 bases and J 6 bases; bases outside gene matches: 10.

The chain carries TRBV10-3 and TRBJ1-2, with D perhaps TRBD1 (6 bases). The CDR3 has 12 amino acids. With 7 bases removed from V and 8 bases from J, the gap between germline ends came to 14 bases. From germline, CDR1 is ENHRY and CDR2 SYGVKD. This CDR3 is CAIKTGSAGYTF. CDR3 in DNA: TGTGCCATCAAGACAGGTTCCGCGGGCTACACCTTC.

V gene TRBV4-1 combines with J gene TRBJ1-5, with TRBD1 as a possible D gene (5 bases). CDR1 and CDR2 from the germline V gene are MGHRA and YSYEKL. CDR3 length equals 14 residues. V was cut by 1 base and J by 2 bases, with 6 bases left in between. The CDR3 loop is CASSQVGGNQPQHF. CDR3 DNA: TGCGCCAGCAGCCAAGTAGGGGGCAATCAGCCCCAGCATTTT.

The J gene is TRBJ1-2, the V gene TRBV7-2, with 10 bases lining up with TRBD1. CDR1 and CDR2 from the germline V gene are SGHTA and FQGNSA. The CDR3 runs to 15 residues. J gave up 5 bases and V 5 bases, and 8 bases lay outside the gene matches. CDR3 residues: CASSPGTGVGYGYTF. In DNA, the CDR3 is TGTGCCAGCAGCCCTGGGACAGGGGTGGGGTATGGCTACACCTTC.

The genes are TRBV2 and TRBJ1-6; no reliable D call. Germline lookup yields CDR1 SNHLY and CDR2 FYNNEI. V was clipped by 7 bases and J by 5 bases, with 15 bases between them. The CDR3 runs 15 residues. CDR3 region: CASKTGLANNSPLHF. The CDR3 region has the DNA TGTGCCAGCAAAACCGGATTAGCTAATAATTCACCCCTCCACTTT.

The chain employs TRBV27 and TRBJ2-2; D may be TRBD1 (6 bases). Trimming pared 5 bases from V and 4 bases from J, leaving 11 bases between. From germline, CDR1 is MNHEY and CDR2 SMNVEV (reference sequence). The CDR3 extends over 14 amino acids. CDR3 nucleotide sequence: TGTGCCAGCAGTGCAGGGGCCGCCACCGGGGAGCTGTTTTTT. It codes for CASSAGAATGELFF.

In its sample, this clone was seen once. This chain's CDR3 is CASSLVQNSNQPQHF. In nucleotides, the CDR3 is TGTGCCAGCAGCTTAGTACAGAATAGCAATCAGCCCCAGCATTTT. The genes are TRBV7-2 and TRBJ1-5; no clear D gene. The CDR3 is 15 residues long. V shed 1 base and J shed 0 bases, with 7 bases lying between them. Germline assignment: CDR1 SGHTA and CDR2 FQGNSA.

With regard to this clone: Other DNA sequences in the sample encode the same CDR3. The V call is TRBV4-3, the J call TRBJ2-1; 7 bases match TRBD2. Per the germline V gene, CDR1 is LGHNA and CDR2 is YSLEER. The CDR3 runs to 16 residues. V dropped 0 bases and J dropped 0; count of bases not matched to a gene: 2. CDR3 sequence (DNA): TGCGCCAGCAGCCAAGATGGCGGGAGCTCCTACAATGAGCAGTTCTTC. Residues: CASSQDGGSSYNEQFF.

V usage is TRBV18 and J usage is TRBJ1-6; D is unresolved. The V gene's germline CDR1 is KGHSH and CDR2 LQKENI. The CDR3 length is 12 residues. The V and J ends lost 6 bases and 11 bases respectively, with 11 bases between them. CDR3 residues: CASSLGVTPLHF. CDR3 coding DNA: TGTGCCAGCTCGCTCGGGGTAACACCCCTCCACTTT.

The CDR3 DNA follows: TGTGCCAGCAGTTTAACCCAGGGCATCCATGGCTACACCTTC. This codes for CASSLTQGIHGYTF. The chain recombines TRBV28 with TRBJ1-2, with TRBD1 as a possible D gene (5 bases). V shed 2 bases and J shed 6 bases, with 13 bases lying between them. Per the germline V gene, CDR1 is MDHEN and CDR2 is SYDVKM. The CDR3 covers 14 residues.

The genes are TRBV18 and TRBJ1-6; 7 bases align to TRBD1. The V gene end was trimmed by 3 bases and the J gene end by 7 bases; junction bases not matched to a gene: 6. The CDR3 sequence is 15 residues long. Germline values: CDR1 KGHSH, CDR2 LQKENI. The CDR3 sequence: CASSPTGVGNSPLHF. CDR3 bases: TGTGCCAGCTCACCTACAGGGGTAGGCAATTCACCCCTCCACTTT.

This clone was counted between two and nine times. The same CDR3 arises from other DNA sequences in this sample as well. The V gene is TRBV6-5, the J gene TRBJ1-1; 7 nucleotides agree with TRBD1. Germline V gives CDR1 MNHEY, CDR2 SVGAGI. The CDR3 contains 13 residues. V dropped 6 bases and J dropped 0; count of bases not matched to a gene: 1. CDR3 sequence: CASRRGLNTEAFF. The CDR3 bases are TGTGCCAGCAGAAGGGGGCTGAACACTGAAGCTTTCTTT.

The chain combines TRBV15 with TRBJ2-7; 13 bases fit TRBD2. The CDR3 extends over 17 amino acids. Per germline, CDR1 LNHNV and CDR2 YYDKDF (reference sequence). V was clipped by 3 bases and J by 2 bases; unmatched bases: 7. CDR3 coding DNA: TGTGCCACCAGCAGCGCCCTGGGACTAGCGGGACCCTACGAGCAGTACTTC. Amino acid sequence: CATSSALGLAGPYEQYF.

The V and J genes are TRBV9 and TRBJ2-3; D is possibly TRBD2 (5 bases). CDR1 SGDLS and CDR2 YYNGEE come from the germline V gene. The CDR3 has 13 amino acids. V lost 6 bases to trimming and J lost 0 bases, with 8 bases between them. The DNA of the CDR3 is TGTGCCAGCACCAGCGGCAGCACAGATACGCAGTATTTT. Translated: CASTSGSTDTQYF.

CDR3 loop: CATREDEQYF. The DNA of the CDR3 is TGCGCCACGAGGGAGGACGAGCAGTACTTC. This rearrangement joins TRBV5-1 to TRBJ2-7; D possibly corresponds to TRBD2 (6 bases). Between the trimmed V and J ends, which lost 9 bases and 5 bases, there was a span of 9 bases. This CDR3 is built from 10 residues. From germline, CDR1 is SGHRS and CDR2 YFSETQ.

The CDR3 DNA sequence: TGTGCCAGCAGTCCCGGAGGGGAGGGCCTTTATGGCTACACCTTC. This encodes CASSPGGEGLYGYTF. This chain connects TRBV27 to TRBJ1-2; TRBD1 is a possible D gene (5 bases). The CDR3 totals 15 residues. Germline CDR1 and CDR2: MNHEY and SMNVEV (reference sequence). Trimming took 5 bases from V and 5 from J, leaving 18 bases between them.

This sequence joins TRBV6-1 and TRBJ1-3, with D hard to call. V was shortened by 3 bases and J by 0 bases, with 9 bases between the two germline ends. The CDR3 extends over 15 amino acids. Germline-derived CDR1 and CDR2 are MNHNS and SASEGT. CDR3 residues: CASSDLITSGNTIYF. For the CDR3, the DNA is TGTGCCAGCAGTGACCTTATAACCTCTGGAAACACCATATATTTT.

With respect to this clone: Different DNA sequences within this sample yield the same CDR3. This chain joins TRBV2 and TRBJ2-5, with D unresolved. Per the germline V gene, CDR1 is SNHLY and CDR2 is FYNNEI. The V gene lost 5 bases and the J gene lost 2 bases, with 3 bases spanning the gap. The CDR3 is 11 residues long. The CDR3 DNA is TGTGCCAGCAGTTTACAAGAGACCCAGTACTTC. Protein sequence: CASSLQETQYF. Combining the CDR3 with reference TRBV2 and TRBJ2-5 gives the whole variable domain EPEVTQTPSHQVTQMGQEVILRCVPISNHLYFYWYRQILGQKVEFLVSFYNNEISEKSEIFDDQFSVERPDGSNFTLKIRSTKLEDSAMYFCASSLQETQYFGPGTRLLVL.

The genes are TRBV19 and TRBJ1-1; 8 bases are a match to TRBD1. J lost 0 bases, V lost 3 bases, and 9 bases had no gene match. Per germline, CDR1 LNHDA and CDR2 SQIVND (reference sequence). The CDR3 consists of 17 residues. The CDR3 DNA is TGTGCCAGTAGTATGAGATGGCGACAGGGGCTGAACACTGAAGCTTTCTTT. It specifies CASSMRWRQGLNTEAFF. Complete variable domain (other parts from reference TRBV19 and TRBJ1-1): DGGITQSPKYLFRKEGQNVTLSCEQNLNHDAMYWYRQDPGQGLRLIYYSQIVNDFQKGDIAEGYSVSREKKESFPLTVTSAQKNPTAFYLCASSMRWRQGLNTEAFFGQGTRLTVV.

Details on this clone: Distinct nucleotide sequences in the sample also encode this CDR3. The chain uses TRBV5-4 and TRBJ1-1, with D perhaps TRBD1 (5 bases). The CDR3 length is 14 residues. Germline CDR1 and CDR2: SGHNT and YYREEE (reference sequence). V lost 0 bases to trimming and J lost 3 bases, with 9 bases between them. This chain's CDR3 is CASSLAGRDTEAFF. The CDR3 DNA follows: TGTGCCAGCAGCTTGGCAGGGCGAGACACTGAAGCTTTCTTT. The full variable domain, in which reference TRBV5-4 and TRBJ1-1 provide the parts outside the CDR3, is ETGVTQSPTHLIKTRGQQVTLRCSSQSGHNTVSWYQQALGQGPQFIFQYYREEENGRGNFPPRFSGLQFPNYSSELNVNALELDDSALYLCASSLAGRDTEAFFGQGTRLTVV.

V is TRBV6-5 and J is TRBJ2-7, with 10 bases matching TRBD2. The length of the CDR3 is 14 residues. Losses at the gene ends were 6 bases for V and 3 bases for J; bases not matched to a gene: 5. Looked up from germline, CDR1 is MNHEY and CDR2 is SVGAGI. CDR3 sequence reads: CASRRLAGLYEQYF. The CDR3 nucleotides read TGTGCCAGCAGGCGACTAGCGGGCCTCTACGAGCAGTACTTC.

The J gene is TRBJ1-1, the V gene TRBV28; D possibly corresponds to TRBD1 (5 bases). V lost 3 bases, J lost 11 bases, and 19 bases lay in between. This CDR3 comprises 14 residues. Germline V gene lookup returns CDR1 MDHEN and CDR2 SYDVKM. In DNA form, the CDR3 reads TGTGCCAGCAGTTTCCCTGCCCGGGGCCCCAATGCTTTCTTT. Translation: CASSFPARGPNAFF.

The chain couples TRBV7-2 to TRBJ2-7, with TRBD2 identical over 11 bases. CDR1 is SGHTA and CDR2 is FQGNSA in the germline V gene. The junction had 19 bases not matched to a gene; V was cut back by 5 bases and J by 4 bases. CDR3 length: 19 amino acids. The CDR3 is CASSPLGVAGGPRVYEQYF. The CDR3 DNA sequence: TGTGCCAGCAGCCCTCTGGGGGTAGCGGGAGGGCCGCGGGTGTACGAGCAGTACTTC.

The rearrangement uses TRBV15 and TRBJ1-4; 7 bases match TRBD1. Trimming at V came to 5 bases and at J to 4 bases, leaving 7 bases not matched to a gene. Germline V CDR1 and CDR2: LNHNV, YYDKDF (reference sequence). The CDR3 is 15 amino acids. In nucleotides, the CDR3 is TGTGCCACCAGCTCGGGCGCAGGGGGTAATGAAAAACTGTTTTTT. Protein sequence: CATSSGAGGNEKLFF.

V usage is TRBV28 and J usage is TRBJ1-1; 12 bases fit TRBD1. CDR1 MDHEN and CDR2 SYDVKM come from the germline V gene. Unmatched junction bases numbered 17, after V lost 4 bases and J lost 5 bases. The CDR3 is 19 amino acids. The CDR3 protein is CASSYPWPPPGQGATEAFF. The CDR3 DNA sequence: TGTGCCAGCAGTTACCCGTGGCCCCCTCCGGGACAGGGGGCAACTGAAGCTTTCTTT. Combining the CDR3 with reference TRBV28 and TRBJ1-1 gives the whole variable domain DVKVTQSSRYLVKRTGEKVFLECVQDMDHENMFWYRQDPGLGLRLIYFSYDVKMKEKGDIPEGYSVSREKKERFSLILESASTNQTSMYLCASSYPWPPPGQGATEAFFGQGTRLTVV.

The chain joins TRBV14 to TRBJ2-1, with D possibly matching TRBD2 (5 bases). This CDR3 comprises 16 residues. Trimming left V 0 bases short and J 2 bases short, with 11 bases between. Looked up from germline, CDR1 is SGHDN and CDR2 is FVKESK. The CDR3 sequence: CASSQDPGVAYNEQFF. The CDR3 DNA reads TGTGCCAGCAGCCAAGATCCCGGGGTCGCCTACAATGAGCAGTTCTTC.

The rearrangement joins TRBV28 to TRBJ1-1; TRBD1 matches 9 bases. CDR3 length: 17 amino acids. Trimming took 2 bases from V and 0 from J; bases not matched to a gene: 7. Germline V gene data show CDR1 as MDHEN and CDR2 as SYDVKM. As DNA, the CDR3 is TGTGCCAGCAGTTTAGTATGGGACAGGGTTTTGAACACTGAAGCTTTCTTT. It codes for CASSLVWDRVLNTEAFF.

The J gene is TRBJ1-5, the V gene TRBV6-4, with D maybe TRBD1 (6 bases). The CDR3 contains 18 residues. Per germline, CDR1 MRHNA and CDR2 SNTAGT. Trimming took off 1 base at V and 4 bases at J, with 20 bases between the two ends. The DNA for the CDR3 is TGTGCCAGCAGTGACTTCAAGTTCAGGGGAAGGAAAAATCAGCCCCAGCATTTT. This encodes CASSDFKFRGRKNQPQHF.

Points on this clone: Other DNA variants within this sample encode the same CDR3. This chain connects TRBV18 to TRBJ1-4, with 10 nucleotides matching TRBD1. J gave up 6 bases and V 3 bases, and 1 base lay outside the gene matches. Per the germline V gene, CDR1 is KGHSH and CDR2 is LQKENI. This CDR3 is built from 14 residues. The CDR3 loop is CASSPGTGDEKLFF. CDR3 in DNA: TGTGCCAGCTCACCGGGGACAGGGGATGAAAAACTGTTTTTT. The complete variable domain, with remaining parts taken from reference TRBV18 and TRBJ1-4, reads NAGVMQNPRHLVRRRGQEARLRCSPMKGHSHVYWYRQLPEEGLKFMVYLQKENIIDESGMPKERFSAEFPKEGPSILRIQQVVRGDSAAYFCASSPGTGDEKLFFGSGTQLSVL.